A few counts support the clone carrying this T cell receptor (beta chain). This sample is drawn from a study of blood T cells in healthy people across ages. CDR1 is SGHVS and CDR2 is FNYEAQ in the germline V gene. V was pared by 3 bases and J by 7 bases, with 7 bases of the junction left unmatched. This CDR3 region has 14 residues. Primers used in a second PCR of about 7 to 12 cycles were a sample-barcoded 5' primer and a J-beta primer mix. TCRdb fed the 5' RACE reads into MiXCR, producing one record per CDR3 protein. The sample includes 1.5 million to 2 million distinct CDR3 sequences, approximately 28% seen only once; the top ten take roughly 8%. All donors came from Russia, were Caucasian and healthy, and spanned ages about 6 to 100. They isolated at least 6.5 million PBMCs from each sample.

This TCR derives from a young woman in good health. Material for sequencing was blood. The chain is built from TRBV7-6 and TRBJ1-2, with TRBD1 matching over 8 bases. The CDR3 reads CASSLSTQGVGYTF. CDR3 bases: TGTGCCAGCAGCTTGTCTACACAGGGGGTTGGCTACACCTTC.